A single sample gave rise to the 29 T cell receptor beta chains below, sequenced in a study of shared clonotypes between healthy human individuals. Measured with immunoSEQ multiplex PCR; TCRdb has only the in-frame clones, and not every one. Among just over 2,000,000 clones listed, about 95% were seen once. The sequenced sample consisted of naive CD4+ T cells sorted from blood. Subset in this sample: CD45RA+ positively selected. The receptor source for this set is a man between 18 and 29 years old in good health.

The chain links TRBV2 to TRBJ1-5, with TRBD1 identical over 7 bases. Per germline, CDR1 SNHLY and CDR2 FYNNEI. The CDR3 contains 16 residues. V shed 2 bases, J shed 3 bases, and the junction held 7 bases outside the gene matches. The CDR3 region is CASSEYGTEINQPQHF. The DNA of the CDR3 is TGTGCCAGCAGTGAATATGGGACAGAGATCAATCAGCCCCAGCATTTT.

V and J are TRBV4-1 and TRBJ2-7, with 7 bases matching TRBD1. CDR1 and CDR2 (germline): MGHRA, YSYEKL. V trimming: 4 bases; J trimming: 3 bases; junction bases outside the gene matches: 15. The CDR3 has 17 residues. As DNA, the CDR3 is TGCGCCAGCAGCCCGACGACAGGGATCTTTAGCGTCTACGAGCAGTACTTC. It is translated as CASSPTTGIFSVYEQYF.

The CDR3 nucleotides read TGTGCCAGCAGCCGGGTCTTGTTCTACGAGCAGTACTTC. Protein: CASSRVLFYEQYF. The chain is built from TRBV28 and TRBJ2-7; D is uncertain. Per germline, CDR1 MDHEN and CDR2 SYDVKM. CDR3 size: 13 residues. Trimming removed 6 bases at V and 3 bases at J, with 12 bases between.

The count of this clone is one. The chain carries TRBV5-1 and TRBJ1-1, with TRBD1 matching 7 bases. The CDR3 sequence is 15 residues long. J lost 1 base, V lost 4 bases, and 7 bases had no gene match. Germline loops: CDR1 SGHRS, CDR2 YFSETQ. The CDR3 protein is CASSPRQGPNTEAFF. CDR3 sequence (DNA): TGCGCCAGCAGCCCTAGACAGGGACCGAACACTGAAGCTTTCTTT.

The V call is TRBV5-4, the J call TRBJ1-3; 8 bases match TRBD1. The germline gives CDR1 SGHNT, CDR2 YYREEE (reference sequence). The CDR3 has 16 amino acids. Losses at the gene ends were 0 bases for V and 3 bases for J; bases not matched to a gene: 5. The CDR3 DNA sequence: TGTGCCAGCAGCTTGGAGCAGGGGGCATTTGGAAACACCATATATTTT. Amino acid sequence: CASSLEQGAFGNTIYF.

This clone appeared a single time. The rearrangement uses TRBV7-8 and TRBJ2-2, with 7 bases aligning to TRBD1. Germline V gives CDR1 SGHVS, CDR2 FQNEAQ. The V gene end was trimmed by 4 bases and the J gene end by 3 bases; junction bases not matched to a gene: 2. This CDR3 spans 14 amino acids. The CDR3 sequence: CASSSTGDTGELFF. As DNA, the CDR3 is TGTGCCAGCAGCTCTACAGGGGACACCGGGGAGCTGTTTTTT.

As for this clone: Within the sample, other DNA sequences also encode this same CDR3. The gene calls are TRBV5-1 and TRBJ2-3, with D possibly matching TRBD2 (5 bases). This CDR3 is built from 14 residues. V dropped 0 bases and J dropped 1 base, with 6 bases sitting between them. CDR1 and CDR2 from the germline V gene are SGHRS and YFSETQ. CDR3 sequence: CASSLGSGTDTQYF. DNA of the CDR3: TGCGCCAGCAGCTTGGGTAGCGGCACAGATACGCAGTATTTT.

On this clone: The same CDR3 arises from other DNA sequences in this sample as well. The gene calls are TRBV18 and TRBJ2-3, with TRBD2 matching over 7 bases. CDR1 is KGHSH and CDR2 is LQKENI in the germline V gene. V dropped 0 bases and J dropped 4; count of bases not matched to a gene: 1. The CDR3 has 14 amino acids. Here the CDR3 DNA reads TGTGCCAGCTCACCACCGGCGGGAGCAGATACGCAGTATTTT. It is translated as CASSPPAGADTQYF.

The rearrangement uses TRBV19 and TRBJ2-5; TRBD1 might be the D (5 bases). From germline, CDR1 is LNHDA and CDR2 SQIVND (reference sequence). V lost 5 bases, J lost 0 bases, and 13 bases lay in between. The CDR3 runs to 15 residues. In nucleotides, the CDR3 is TGTGCCAGTAGTCCGACTTACAGGAACCAAGAGACCCAGTACTTC. Translating gives CASSPTYRNQETQYF.

The chain couples TRBV7-2 to TRBJ2-1, with 15 bases fitting TRBD2. The junction had 6 bases not matched to a gene; V was cut back by 5 bases and J by 7 bases. Germline V lookup: CDR1 SGHTA, CDR2 FQGNSA. The CDR3 consists of 16 residues. The CDR3 nucleotides read TGTGCCAGCAGCCTAACCGGGACTAGCGGGAGGAATGAGCAGTTCTTC. It translates to CASSLTGTSGRNEQFF.

The chain has TRBV30 and TRBJ1-3; 7 nucleotides match TRBD1. This CDR3 is built from 13 residues. Germline CDR1 and CDR2: GTSNPN and SVGIG (reference sequence). The junction had 7 bases not matched to a gene; V was cut back by 8 bases and J by 3 bases. The CDR3 bases are TGTGCCCGACAGGGAGTAGGTGGAAACACCATATATTTT. It specifies CARQGVGGNTIYF.

This chain links TRBV7-2 with TRBJ2-7; D might be TRBD1 (5 bases). The CDR3 runs 14 residues. Germline V gives CDR1 SGHTA, CDR2 FQGNSA. Trimming left V 3 bases short and J 2 bases short, with 11 bases between. This CDR3 is CASSFRTGAYEQYF. Written as DNA, the CDR3 is TGTGCCAGCAGCTTCCGAACAGGAGCCTACGAGCAGTACTTC.

The rearrangement uses TRBV10-3 and TRBJ2-3; a weak D match, TRBD1 (5 bases). CDR1 and CDR2 (germline): ENHRY, SYGVKD. V gave up 8 bases and J gave up 0 bases, with 24 bases separating them. CDR3 length equals 18 residues. The CDR3 nucleotides are TGTGCCATCCATCCGTCAGGGTCCCCCCCGAATAGCACAGATACGCAGTATTTT. This codes for CAIHPSGSPPNSTDTQYF.

The chain recombines TRBV5-6 with TRBJ1-6; TRBD1 matches 7 bases. Germline values: CDR1 SGHDT, CDR2 YYEEEE. CDR3 length equals 15 residues. Unmatched junction bases numbered 9, after V lost 5 bases and J lost 7 bases. The chain's CDR3 is CASSRPGTANSPLHF. In nucleotides, the CDR3 is TGTGCCAGCAGTAGGCCCGGGACAGCCAATTCACCCCTCCACTTT.

The chain links TRBV5-6 to TRBJ2-5, with D possibly called TRBD1 or TRBD2 (5 bases each). The germline V gene has CDR1 SGHDT and CDR2 YYEEEE. The V gene lost 2 bases and the J gene lost 2 bases, with 10 bases spanning the gap. The CDR3 has 14 residues. The CDR3 DNA reads as TGTGCCAGCAGCTTCCGGGACGGACAAGAGACCCAGTACTTC. This gives the protein CASSFRDGQETQYF.

The chain employs TRBV10-1 and TRBJ2-2; D remains unclear. The CDR3 length is 13 residues. From germline, CDR1 is WNHNN and CDR2 SYGVQD (reference sequence). Trimming left V 3 bases short and J 7 bases short, with 9 bases between. CDR3 coding DNA: TGCGCCAGCAGTGAAGTCGCTTACGGGGAGCTGTTTTTT. It codes for CASSEVAYGELFF.

The chain links TRBV6-1 to TRBJ2-2, with TRBD1 as a possible D gene (5 bases). V shed 4 bases and J shed 6 bases, with 12 bases lying between them. The CDR3 extends over 14 amino acids. Germline lookup yields CDR1 MNHNS and CDR2 SASEGT. The CDR3 DNA sequence: TGTGCCAGCAGTGGGCAGGGTCAATCCGGGGAGCTGTTTTTT. Encoded protein: CASSGQGQSGELFF.

This sequence joins TRBV5-6 and TRBJ2-5; TRBD1 matches at 8 bases. Trimming removed 0 bases from V and 4 bases from J; junction bases left unmatched: 5. Germline V gene lookup returns CDR1 SGHDT and CDR2 YYEEEE. This CDR3 has 15 residues. The CDR3 here is CASSLAIQGAETQYF. The CDR3 region has the DNA TGTGCCAGCAGCTTGGCAATTCAGGGGGCAGAGACCCAGTACTTC.

This clone came up once. The J gene is TRBJ1-2, the V gene TRBV28; perhaps TRBD1 as D (6 bases). With 2 bases removed from V and 10 bases from J, the gap between germline ends came to 11 bases. CDR1 is MDHEN, CDR2 SYDVKM, per germline. The CDR3 sequence is 12 residues long. The CDR3 region is CASSLPGADYTF. The CDR3 DNA reads TGTGCCAGCAGTTTACCGGGGGCAGACTACACCTTC.

The chain recombines TRBV5-1 with TRBJ2-2; D is perhaps TRBD2 (6 bases). In germline, CDR1 is SGHRS, CDR2 YFSETQ. The ends were cut back, 4 bases at V and 2 bases at J, with 9 bases in the middle. This CDR3 has 14 residues. The chain's CDR3 is CASSGTSNTGELFF. CDR3 nucleotides: TGCGCCAGCAGCGGGACTTCAAACACCGGGGAGCTGTTTTTT.

The chain combines TRBV5-6 with TRBJ1-4; TRBD1 might be the D (5 bases). The CDR3 consists of 14 residues. The ends were cut back, 2 bases at V and 5 bases at J, with 10 bases in the middle. Germline V gene sequence: CDR1 SGHDT, CDR2 YYEEEE. CDR3 loop: CASSLGTPNEKLFF. CDR3 coding DNA: TGTGCCAGCAGCTTAGGGACCCCCAATGAAAAACTGTTTTTT.

The chain employs TRBV6-5 and TRBJ1-5; tentative D call: TRBD1 (5 bases). The CDR3 is 15 residues long. V gave up 4 bases and J gave up 0 bases, with 10 bases separating them. Germline-derived CDR1 and CDR2 are MNHEY and SVGAGI. CDR3 loop: CASSSGTDSNQPQHF. Here the CDR3 DNA reads TGTGCCAGCAGTTCCGGGACTGATAGCAATCAGCCCCAGCATTTT.

V gene TRBV9 combines with J gene TRBJ1-6; D perhaps matches TRBD1 (6 bases). Trimming left V 4 bases short and J 7 bases short, with 21 bases between. CDR3 length: 17 amino acids. Germline-derived CDR1 and CDR2 are SGDLS and YYNGEE. The CDR3 sequence: CASSPQTGRDVNSPLHF. The CDR3 nucleotides are TGTGCCAGCAGCCCTCAGACAGGTCGCGACGTGAATTCACCCCTCCACTTT.

The chain is built from TRBV29-1 and TRBJ2-7; the D is unclear. V was pared by 5 bases and J by 3 bases, with 11 bases between. Per the germline V gene, CDR1 is SQVTM and CDR2 is ANQGSEA. This CDR3 has 12 amino acids. The CDR3 reads CSVFTRLYEQYF. CDR3 sequence (DNA): TGCAGCGTTTTCACCAGACTCTACGAGCAGTACTTC.

V usage is TRBV27 and J usage is TRBJ1-3, with D uncertain. Between the trimmed V and J ends, which lost 9 bases and 4 bases, there was a span of 13 bases. From germline, CDR1 is MNHEY and CDR2 SMNVEV (reference sequence). The CDR3 has 13 amino acids. This CDR3 is CASRGSYGNTIYF. In DNA, the CDR3 is TGTGCCAGTCGCGGGAGCTACGGAAACACCATATATTTT.

The J gene is TRBJ1-1, the V gene TRBV6-1; D is possibly TRBD1 (6 bases). CDR3 length: 15 amino acids. Germline CDR1 and CDR2: MNHNS and SASEGT. Trimming took 1 base from V and 2 from J, leaving 11 bases between them. Written as DNA, the CDR3 is TGTGCCAGCAGTGAAGATGGACAGTTCAACACTGAAGCTTTCTTT. Protein product: CASSEDGQFNTEAFF.

This clone was seen only a few times. This same CDR3 is encoded by further DNA sequences in the sample. This rearrangement joins TRBV18 to TRBJ1-2; the match to TRBD1 covers 7 bases. CDR3 length: 13 amino acids. Germline V gene lookup returns CDR1 KGHSH and CDR2 LQKENI. The J segment lost 2 bases and the V segment lost 3 bases, leaving 0 bases of the junction unmatched. The CDR3 spells CASSPGQNYGYTF. CDR3 nucleotides: TGTGCCAGCTCACCGGGACAGAACTATGGCTACACCTTC. The complete variable domain, with remaining parts taken from reference TRBV18 and TRBJ1-2, reads NAGVMQNPRHLVRRRGQEARLRCSPMKGHSHVYWYRQLPEEGLKFMVYLQKENIIDESGMPKERFSAEFPKEGPSILRIQQVVRGDSAAYFCASSPGQNYGYTFGSGTRLTVV.

The J gene is TRBJ1-1, the V gene TRBV6-1, with a tentative D call TRBD1 (5 bases). Germline V CDR1 and CDR2: MNHNS, SASEGT. V was clipped by 4 bases and J by 7 bases, with 10 bases between them. This CDR3 is built from 12 residues. CDR3 region: CASSAGRGEAFF. In DNA, the CDR3 is TGTGCCAGCAGTGCCGGTAGGGGTGAAGCTTTCTTT.

The V call is TRBV27, the J call TRBJ1-6; 9 bases map to TRBD1. This CDR3 is built from 14 residues. Looked up from germline, CDR1 is MNHEY and CDR2 is SMNVEV (reference sequence). V was clipped by 6 bases and J by 10 bases; unmatched bases: 7. CDR3 in amino acids: CASSRDRGTSPLHF. As DNA, the CDR3 is TGTGCCAGCAGCCGTGACAGGGGGACCTCACCCCTCCACTTT.